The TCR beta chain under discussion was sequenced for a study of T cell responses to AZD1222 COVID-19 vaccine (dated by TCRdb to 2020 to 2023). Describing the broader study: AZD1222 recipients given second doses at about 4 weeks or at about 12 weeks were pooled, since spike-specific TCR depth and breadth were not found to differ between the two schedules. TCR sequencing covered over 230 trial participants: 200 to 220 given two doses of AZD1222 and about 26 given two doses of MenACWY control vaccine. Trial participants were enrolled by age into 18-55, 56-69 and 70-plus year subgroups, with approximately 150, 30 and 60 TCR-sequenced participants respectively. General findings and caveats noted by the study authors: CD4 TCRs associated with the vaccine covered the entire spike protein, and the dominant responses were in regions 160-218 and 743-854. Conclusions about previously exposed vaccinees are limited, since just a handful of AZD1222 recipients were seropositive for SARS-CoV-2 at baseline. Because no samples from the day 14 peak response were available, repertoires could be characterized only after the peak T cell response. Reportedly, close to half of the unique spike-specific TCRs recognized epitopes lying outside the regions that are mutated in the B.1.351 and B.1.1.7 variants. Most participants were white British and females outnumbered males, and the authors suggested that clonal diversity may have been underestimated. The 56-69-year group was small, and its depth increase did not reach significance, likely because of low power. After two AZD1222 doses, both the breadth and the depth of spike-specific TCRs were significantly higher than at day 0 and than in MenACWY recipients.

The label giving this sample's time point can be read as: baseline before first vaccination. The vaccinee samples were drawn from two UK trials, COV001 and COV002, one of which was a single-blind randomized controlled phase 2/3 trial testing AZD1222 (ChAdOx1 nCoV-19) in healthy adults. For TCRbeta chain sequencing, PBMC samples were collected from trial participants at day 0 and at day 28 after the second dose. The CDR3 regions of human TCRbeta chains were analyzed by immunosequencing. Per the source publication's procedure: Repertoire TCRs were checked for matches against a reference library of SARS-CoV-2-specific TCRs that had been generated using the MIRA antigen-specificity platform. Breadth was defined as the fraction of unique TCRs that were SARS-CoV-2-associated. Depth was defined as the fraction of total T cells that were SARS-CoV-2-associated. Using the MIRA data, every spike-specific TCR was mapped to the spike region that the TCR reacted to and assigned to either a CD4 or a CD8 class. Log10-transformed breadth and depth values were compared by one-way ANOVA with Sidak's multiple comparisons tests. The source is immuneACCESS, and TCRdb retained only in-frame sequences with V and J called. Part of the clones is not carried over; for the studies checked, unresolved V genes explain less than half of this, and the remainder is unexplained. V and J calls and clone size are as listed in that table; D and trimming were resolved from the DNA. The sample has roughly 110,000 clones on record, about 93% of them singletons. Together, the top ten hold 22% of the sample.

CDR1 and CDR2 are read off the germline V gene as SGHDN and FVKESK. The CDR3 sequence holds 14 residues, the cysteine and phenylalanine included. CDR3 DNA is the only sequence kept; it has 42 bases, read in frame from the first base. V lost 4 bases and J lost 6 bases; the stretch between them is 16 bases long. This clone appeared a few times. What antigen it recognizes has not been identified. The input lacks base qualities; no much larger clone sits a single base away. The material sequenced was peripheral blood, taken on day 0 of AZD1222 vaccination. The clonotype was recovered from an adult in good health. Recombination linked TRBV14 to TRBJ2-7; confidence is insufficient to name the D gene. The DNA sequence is TGTGCCAGCAGCCCCGGGCTGCCCGTCGTCGAGCAGTACTTC. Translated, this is CASSPGLPVVEQYF. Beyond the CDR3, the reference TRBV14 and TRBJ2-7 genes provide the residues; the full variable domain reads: EAGVTQFPSHSVIEKGQTVTLRCDPISGHDNLYWYRRVMGKEIKFLLHFVKESKQDESGMPNNRFLAERTGGTYSTLKVQPAELEDSGVYFCASSPGLPVVEQYFGPGTRLTVT.